The rows below give T cell receptor beta chains drawn from one sample of a study of blood T cell repertoires in COVID-19. Libraries were prepared by immunoSEQ multiplex PCR; TCRdb keeps only in-frame clonotypes and omits some of them. The repertoire holds roughly 280,000 clones, with about 88% as singletons. Sequencing was carried out using peripheral blood. The receptors come from a woman aged 25 to 39 with COVID-19, enrolled during active disease. Both conserved end residues are part of each CDR3. The D gene is left open where the match is weak. Not every row has a clone size; where given, it reads once, few, many or a size class.

J gene: TRBJ2-1; V gene: TRBV28; clone size: once; D gene: TRBD2; CDR3 protein: CASSLISGSFVNEQFF
J gene: TRBJ1-2; V gene: TRBV7-9; clone size: .; D gene: TRBD1; CDR3 protein: CASSSRTGDFLYGYTF
J gene: TRBJ1-1; V gene: TRBV19; clone size: .; D gene: .; CDR3 protein: CASSIAGQQLLGTEAFF
J gene: TRBJ2-1; V gene: TRBV5-1; clone size: .; D gene: .; CDR3 protein: CASRSGLSSYNEQFF
J gene: TRBJ2-5; V gene: TRBV5-1; clone size: once; D gene: .; CDR3 protein: CASSLPRPETQYF
J gene: TRBJ2-3; V gene: TRBV11-2; clone size: .; D gene: .; CDR3 protein: CASSFTGSWDTQYF
J gene: TRBJ1-1; V gene: TRBV19; clone size: .; D gene: .; CDR3 protein: CASSTPPRGGNTEAFF
J gene: TRBJ2-7; V gene: TRBV10-3; clone size: .; D gene: .; CDR3 protein: CAISALGLGAYEQYF
J gene: TRBJ1-3; V gene: TRBV5-1; clone size: .; D gene: .; CDR3 protein: CASRETSGNTIYF
J gene: TRBJ2-2; V gene: TRBV15; clone size: .; D gene: .; CDR3 protein: CATSRSRGSGELFF
J gene: TRBJ1-5; V gene: TRBV2; clone size: .; D gene: TRBD1; CDR3 protein: CASETGGNQPQHF
J gene: TRBJ2-4; V gene: TRBV18; clone size: few; D gene: .; CDR3 protein: CASSPPDEIKRDIQYF
J gene: TRBJ2-1; V gene: TRBV29-1; clone size: .; D gene: .; CDR3 protein: CSVVLADYNEQFF
J gene: TRBJ2-5; V gene: TRBV10-3; clone size: once; D gene: .; CDR3 protein: CAISGGNNQETQYF
J gene: TRBJ2-1; V gene: TRBV2; clone size: .; D gene: .; CDR3 protein: CASSDRSYNEQFF
J gene: TRBJ1-6; V gene: TRBV6-6; clone size: .; D gene: TRBD1; CDR3 protein: CASSYAGTANSPLHF
J gene: TRBJ1-1; V gene: TRBV7-4; clone size: .; D gene: .; CDR3 protein: CASSYSAGNTEAFF
J gene: TRBJ1-2; V gene: TRBV5-1; clone size: .; D gene: .; CDR3 protein: CASSPDTNYGYTF
J gene: TRBJ2-7; V gene: TRBV5-1; clone size: .; D gene: .; CDR3 protein: CASTPMAGTYEQYF
J gene: TRBJ1-1; V gene: TRBV7-3; clone size: .; D gene: .; CDR3 protein: CASSKEKFTEAFF
J gene: TRBJ1-2; V gene: TRBV5-1; clone size: .; D gene: .; CDR3 protein: CASSPGQTPNYGYTF
J gene: TRBJ1-1; V gene: TRBV2; clone size: .; D gene: TRBD1; CDR3 protein: CASSLDRGGGGAFF
J gene: TRBJ2-5; V gene: TRBV6-5; clone size: .; D gene: .; CDR3 protein: CASSSDGGETQYF
J gene: TRBJ2-2; V gene: TRBV7-7; clone size: .; D gene: .; CDR3 protein: CASSLSGANTGELFF
J gene: TRBJ2-3; V gene: TRBV25-1; clone size: .; D gene: TRBD1; CDR3 protein: CASSPGQGIDTQYF
J gene: TRBJ2-2; V gene: TRBV4-3; clone size: .; D gene: TRBD1; CDR3 protein: CASSQSGQPNTGELFF
J gene: TRBJ2-7; V gene: TRBV6-1; clone size: .; D gene: .; CDR3 protein: CASSERLAREQYF
J gene: TRBJ1-2; V gene: TRBV24-1; clone size: .; D gene: .; CDR3 protein: CATSDLSTAYGYTF
J gene: TRBJ2-7; V gene: TRBV28; clone size: .; D gene: .; CDR3 protein: CASSLKSGGYGPRGEQYF
J gene: TRBJ2-3; V gene: TRBV29-1; clone size: few; D gene: .; CDR3 protein: CSVEGTTDTQYF
J gene: TRBJ1-4; V gene: TRBV6-5; clone size: few; D gene: .; CDR3 protein: CASMGDATNEKLFF
J gene: TRBJ2-1; V gene: TRBV19; clone size: .; D gene: .; CDR3 protein: CASSIRGTTNNEQFF
J gene: TRBJ2-5; V gene: TRBV7-2; clone size: .; D gene: TRBD2; CDR3 protein: CASSNGLAPETQYF
J gene: TRBJ2-7; V gene: TRBV7-9; clone size: .; D gene: .; CDR3 protein: CASSYYRGTDFYEQYF
J gene: TRBJ2-4; V gene: TRBV30; clone size: .; D gene: TRBD1; CDR3 protein: CAWSYRGAAKNIQYF
J gene: TRBJ2-3; V gene: TRBV28; clone size: .; D gene: TRBD1; CDR3 protein: CASSFRGLTDTQYF
J gene: TRBJ1-1; V gene: TRBV12-3/TRBV12-4; clone size: .; D gene: TRBD1; CDR3 protein: CASSPTGDTEAFF
J gene: TRBJ2-1; V gene: TRBV18; clone size: once; D gene: TRBD2; CDR3 protein: CASSPGGDLLGWQFF
J gene: TRBJ2-7; V gene: TRBV27; clone size: .; D gene: TRBD2; CDR3 protein: CATGTSGRNEQYF